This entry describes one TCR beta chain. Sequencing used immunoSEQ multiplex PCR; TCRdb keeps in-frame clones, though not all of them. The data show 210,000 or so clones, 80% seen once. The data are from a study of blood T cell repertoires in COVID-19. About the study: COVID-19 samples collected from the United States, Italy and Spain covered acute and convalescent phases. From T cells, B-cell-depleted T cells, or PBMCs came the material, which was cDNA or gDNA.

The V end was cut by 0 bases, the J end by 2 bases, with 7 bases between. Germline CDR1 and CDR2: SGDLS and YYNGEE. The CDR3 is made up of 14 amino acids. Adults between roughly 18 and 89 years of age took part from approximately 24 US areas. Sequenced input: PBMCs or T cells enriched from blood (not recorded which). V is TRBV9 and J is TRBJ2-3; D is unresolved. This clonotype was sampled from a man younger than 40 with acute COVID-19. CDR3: CASSVEGDTDTQYF. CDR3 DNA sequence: TGTGCCAGCAGCGTAGAAGGAGACACAGATACGCAGTATTTT.